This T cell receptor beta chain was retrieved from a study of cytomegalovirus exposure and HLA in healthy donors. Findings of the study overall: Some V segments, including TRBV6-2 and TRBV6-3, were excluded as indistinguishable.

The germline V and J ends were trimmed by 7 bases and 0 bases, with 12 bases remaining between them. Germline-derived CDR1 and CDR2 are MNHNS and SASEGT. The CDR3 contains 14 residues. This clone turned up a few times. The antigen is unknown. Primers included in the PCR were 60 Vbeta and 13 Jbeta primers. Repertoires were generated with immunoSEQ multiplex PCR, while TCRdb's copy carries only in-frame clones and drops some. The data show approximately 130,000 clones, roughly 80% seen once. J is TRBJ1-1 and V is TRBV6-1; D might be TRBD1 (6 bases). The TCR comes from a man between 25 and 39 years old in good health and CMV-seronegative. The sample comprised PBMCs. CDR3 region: CASIRGGLNTEAFF. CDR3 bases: TGTGCCAGCATTCGGGGGGGCCTGAACACTGAAGCTTTCTTT.